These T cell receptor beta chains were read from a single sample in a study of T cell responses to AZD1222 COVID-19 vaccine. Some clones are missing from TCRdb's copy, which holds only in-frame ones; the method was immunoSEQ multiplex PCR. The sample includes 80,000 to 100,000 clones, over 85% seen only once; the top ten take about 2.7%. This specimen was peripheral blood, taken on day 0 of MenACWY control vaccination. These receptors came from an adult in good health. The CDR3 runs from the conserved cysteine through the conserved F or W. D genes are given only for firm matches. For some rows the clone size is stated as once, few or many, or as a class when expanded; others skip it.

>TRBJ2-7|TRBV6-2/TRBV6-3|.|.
TGTGCCAGCAGTTCGAGCTCCTACGAGCAGTACTTC
CASSSSSYEQYF
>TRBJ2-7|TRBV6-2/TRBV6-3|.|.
TGTGCCAGCAGCCCCCTCCCCTACGAGCAGTACTTC
CASSPLPYEQYF
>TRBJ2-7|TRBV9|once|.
TGTGCCAGCAGCGTGGGGCAGGCCCAATCCTACGAGCAGTACTTC
CASSVGQAQSYEQYF
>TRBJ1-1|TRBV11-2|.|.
TGTGCCAGCAGCCCAGGGACGAACACTGAAGCTTTCTTT
CASSPGTNTEAFF
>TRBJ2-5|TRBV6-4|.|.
TGTGCCAGCAGTGTGGACGGGGGAGAGACCCAGTACTTC
CASSVDGGETQYF
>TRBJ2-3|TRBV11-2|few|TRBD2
TGTGCCAGCAGCCTAATCAGCGGGGGGGCTGCCACAGATACGCAGTATTTT
CASSLISGGAATDTQYF
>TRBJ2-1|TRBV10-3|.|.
TGTGCCATCCGGTCAGGTACCTACAATGAGCAGTTCTTC
CAIRSGTYNEQFF
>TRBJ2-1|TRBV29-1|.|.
TGCAGCGTTGACGCCAGCCACAATGAGCAGTTCTTC
CSVDASHNEQFF
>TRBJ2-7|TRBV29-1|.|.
TGCAGCGCGCAAGGACAGTCCTACGAGCAGTACTTC
CSAQGQSYEQYF
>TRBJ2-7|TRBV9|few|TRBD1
TGTGCCAGCAGCGCGAAACAGGGGATCTCCTACGAGCAGTACTTC
CASSAKQGISYEQYF
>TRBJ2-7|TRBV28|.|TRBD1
TGTGCCAGCAGTTTAACCGACAGGGGGAGATTTTACGAGCAGTACTTC
CASSLTDRGRFYEQYF
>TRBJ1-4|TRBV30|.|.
TGTGCCTGGAGTACCCGACAGACAACTAATGAAAAACTGTTTTTT
CAWSTRQTTNEKLFF
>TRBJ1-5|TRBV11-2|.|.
TGTGCCAGCAGCTTACGGGGAATGGGGGGTCAGCCCCAGCATTTT
CASSLRGMGGQPQHF
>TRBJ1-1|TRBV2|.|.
TGTGCCAGCAACGGTCTTCTGGGCACTGAAGCTTTCTTT
CASNGLLGTEAFF
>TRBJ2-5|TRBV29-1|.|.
TGCTCCCTAGGCAGCAGGGAGACCCAGTACTTC
CSLGSRETQYF
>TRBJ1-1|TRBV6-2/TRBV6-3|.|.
TGTGCCAGCAGTTACTTAGTCCTGAACACTGAAGCTTTCTTT
CASSYLVLNTEAFF
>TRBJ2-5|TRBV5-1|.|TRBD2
TGCGCCAGCAGCTCCCTGAGCGGGGGGCTGGAGACCCAGTACTTC
CASSSLSGGLETQYF
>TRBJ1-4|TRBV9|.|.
TGTGCCAGCAGCGTAGGAGGGGGTGACATCGAAAAACTGTTTTTT
CASSVGGGDIEKLFF
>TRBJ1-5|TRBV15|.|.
TGTGCCACCAGCAGAGATCCCGGCGGCAATCAGCCCCAGCATTTT
CATSRDPGGNQPQHF
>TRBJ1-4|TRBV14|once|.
TGTGCCAGCAGCCAAGAATTCGGCGGGGGACTGTTTTTT
CASSQEFGGGLFF
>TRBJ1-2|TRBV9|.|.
TGTGCCAGCAGCGGCAACCCGACAGTTAACTATGGCTACACCTTC
CASSGNPTVNYGYTF
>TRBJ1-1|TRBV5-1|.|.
TGCGCCAGCAGCTTGGACACGAGTACTGAAGCTTTCTTT
CASSLDTSTEAFF
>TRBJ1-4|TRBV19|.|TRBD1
TGTGCCACCTCCGACAGGGGAGGCAGTGAAAAACTGTTTTTT
CATSDRGGSEKLFF
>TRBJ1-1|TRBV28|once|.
TGTGCCAGCAGTTTCTCCTCGGGCCGTCTAGACACTGAAGCTTTCTTT
CASSFSSGRLDTEAFF